This entry lists 9 T cell receptor beta chains sequenced from one sample in a study of cytomegalovirus exposure and HLA in healthy donors. Both 60 Vbeta primers and 13 Jbeta primers went into the PCR. Assay used: immunoSEQ multiplex PCR; TCRdb lists only in-frame clones, some missing. The sample shows under 90,000 clones, more than 60% of them seen only once. Material: PBMCs. These receptors were collected from a man aged 35 to 55 in good health and CMV-seronegative.

A few counts support this clone. The rearrangement uses TRBV7-2 and TRBJ1-1; D is possibly TRBD1 (6 bases). The CDR3 length is 13 residues. From germline, CDR1 is SGHTA and CDR2 FQGNSA. Trimming cost V 3 bases and J 3 bases, with 8 bases left between them. This chain's CDR3 is CASSLDSDTEAFF. Written as DNA, the CDR3 is TGTGCCAGCAGCTTGGACAGCGACACTGAAGCTTTCTTT. Variable domain in full (rest from reference TRBV7-2 and TRBJ1-1): GAGVSQSPSNKVTEKGKDVELRCDPISGHTALYWYRQSLGQGLEFLIYFQGNSAPDKSGLPSDRFSAERTGGSVSTLTIQRTQQEDSAVYLCASSLDSDTEAFFGQGTRLTVV.

The chain employs TRBV9 and TRBJ1-1, with TRBD1 as a possible D gene (5 bases). V lost 3 bases, J lost 8 bases, and 11 bases lay in between. The CDR3 contains 12 residues. Germline V gives CDR1 SGDLS, CDR2 YYNGEE. CDR3 DNA sequence: TGTGCCAGCAGCGCCGGAGGGGTAGAAGCTTTCTTT. Amino acid sequence: CASSAGGVEAFF.

CDR3 region: CASDRDNQPQHF. CDR3 DNA sequence: TGTGCCAGTGACAGGGATAATCAGCCCCAGCATTTT. This chain links TRBV19 with TRBJ1-5; TRBD1 aligns across 7 bases. This CDR3 contains 12 residues. Germline trimming cut 8 bases from V and 4 bases from J; bases unmatched to any gene: 2. Germline V gene lookup returns CDR1 LNHDA and CDR2 SQIVND (reference sequence).

This clone was found once. The chain carries TRBV6-5 and TRBJ2-1; the D gene is possibly TRBD2 (6 bases). In germline, CDR1 is MNHEY, CDR2 SVGAGI. The CDR3 loop spans 15 amino acids. The germline V and J ends were trimmed by 7 bases and 6 bases, with 19 bases remaining between them. CDR3 DNA: TGTGCCAGCACCCCGGCGGGGTCCCCTAGCAATGAGCAGTTCTTC. The encoded protein is CASTPAGSPSNEQFF.

The rearrangement joins TRBV27 to TRBJ2-3, with TRBD2 as a possible D gene (5 bases). The CDR3 is made up of 14 amino acids. Germline loops: CDR1 MNHEY, CDR2 SMNVEV (reference sequence). V was pared by 3 bases and J by 8 bases, with 15 bases between. The CDR3 is CASSFGPAGGTQYF. The CDR3 DNA is TGTGCCAGCAGTTTCGGCCCCGCGGGTGGTACGCAGTATTTT.

This clone has just one count. CDR3 nucleotides: TGTGCCAGCAGTTACCGAACTAATGAAAAACTGTTTTTT. It encodes CASSYRTNEKLFF. The rearrangement joins TRBV6-6 to TRBJ1-4, with unresolved D. Trimming removed 2 bases at V and 1 base at J, with 2 bases between. Germline V gene data show CDR1 as MNHNY and CDR2 as SVGAGI (reference sequence). This CDR3 spans 13 amino acids.

The CDR3 protein is CASSVGTGAGNTIYF. The DNA of the CDR3 is TGTGCCAGCAGCGTAGGAACAGGGGCTGGAAACACCATATATTTT. J is TRBJ1-3 and V is TRBV9, with TRBD1 matching over 7 bases. The germline CDR1 and CDR2 sequences are SGDLS and YYNGEE. The CDR3 is 15 residues long. V trimming: 0 bases; J trimming: 2 bases; junction bases outside the gene matches: 2.

V usage is TRBV2 and J usage is TRBJ1-2; a weak D match, TRBD1 (6 bases). CDR3 size: 13 residues. V gave up 6 bases and J gave up 9 bases, with 17 bases separating them. The germline CDR1 and CDR2 sequences are SNHLY and FYNNEI. CDR3 in DNA: TGTGCCAGCAGAGACGACAGGTTCGAGAGCTACACCTTC. This sequence encodes CASRDDRFESYTF.

Note on this clone: At one of its ends the junction is not consistent with the germline gene, which may arise from a read error. CDR3 coding DNA: TGTGCCAGCAGCCAAGATCGGGAGGGCAGGGTCTTC. It specifies CASSQDREGRVF. This chain uses TRBV4-2 with TRBJ2-1; 8 bases match TRBD2. Looked up from germline, CDR1 is LGHNA and CDR2 is YNFKEQ. The length of the CDR3 is 12 residues.